This T cell receptor (beta chain) was sequenced during a study of OX40 agonist ivuxolimab in advanced cancers. Study-wide points: At 0.1 to 3.0 mg/kg and by week 6, clonal expansion occurred in CD4+ and CD8+ blood T cells. On average, CD8+ T cells had more expanded clones than CD4+.

On this clone itself: As yet, its antigen is unknown.

Assay: immunoSEQ multiplex PCR; the TCRdb copy retains only in-frame clones and omits some. The repertoire holds around 55,000 clones, with roughly nine tenths as singletons. Looked up from germline, CDR1 is MNHEY and CDR2 is SMNVEV (reference sequence). V lost 4 bases, J lost 2 bases, and 8 bases stayed unmatched. The CDR3 is made up of 16 amino acids. Autoimmune disease history or systemic immunosuppression excluded patients. The clonotype originates from an adult with an advanced solid tumor such as melanoma, head and neck, liver or kidney cancer. Sequencing used CD4+ or CD8+ T cells sorted from blood, obtained in a trial of the OX40 agonist ivuxolimab. The chain carries TRBV27 and TRBJ2-5, with 9 positions matching TRBD2. CDR3 region: CASSSRRLAAQETQYF. The CDR3 bases are TGTGCCAGCAGTTCCCGCCGACTAGCGGCGCAAGAGACCCAGTACTTC.